The rows below give T cell receptor beta chains drawn from one sample of a study of blood T cell repertoires in COVID-19. The repertoire was sequenced with immunoSEQ multiplex PCR; TCRdb's copy has only in-frame clones and lacks some. The table records fewer than 150,000 clones, 84% of them present only once. The sequenced sample was peripheral blood. All receptors derive from a woman older than 75 in a cohort sampled during active or convalescent COVID-19. CDR3s include the opening cysteine and the closing phenylalanine or tryptophan. Each record gives: V gene, clone size, J gene, D gene, CDR3 protein, CDR3 DNA. A D gene is named only where the DNA matches it firmly. Size is omitted from some rows. Given values are once, few, many or a class for expanded clones.

TRBV5-1,.,TRBJ1-1,.,CASSSRVGGEAFF,TGCGCCAGCAGCTCCAGGGTTGGCGGTGAAGCTTTCTTT
TRBV18,.,TRBJ2-6,TRBD1,CASSLGTGSFSGANVLTF,TGTGCCAGCTCACTGGGGACAGGGTCCTTCTCTGGGGCCAACGTCCTGACTTTC
TRBV30,once,TRBJ1-1,.,CAWSSKRHLDTEAFF,TGTGCCTGGAGTTCCAAAAGACATCTGGACACTGAAGCTTTCTTT
TRBV19,.,TRBJ2-3,TRBD2,CASSIRTSGGGTDTQYF,TGTGCCAGTAGTATCCGGACTAGCGGGGGGGGAACAGATACGCAGTATTTT
TRBV18,.,TRBJ1-1,TRBD1,CASSRTGGATEAFF,TGTGCCAGCTCACGAACAGGGGGTGCGACTGAAGCTTTCTTT
TRBV5-1,.,TRBJ1-2,.,CASSLVTGGNYGYTF,TGCGCCAGCAGCTTGGTAACCGGCGGTAACTATGGCTACACCTTC
TRBV6-5,.,TRBJ2-3,.,CASSTGTLATDTQYF,TGTGCCAGCAGTACCGGGACATTGGCCACAGATACGCAGTATTTT
TRBV3-1/TRBV3-2,.,TRBJ2-1,.,CASSPFTGSLYNEQFF,TGTGCCAGCAGCCCTTTCACCGGGAGCCTCTACAATGAGCAGTTCTTC
TRBV28,once,TRBJ1-1,TRBD1,CASSPGGTGNTEAFF,TGTGCCAGCAGCCCTGGGGGGACAGGGAACACTGAAGCTTTCTTT
TRBV11-2,.,TRBJ1-1,TRBD1,CASSFNRGSSEAFF,TGTGCCAGCAGCTTTAACAGGGGCTCTAGCGAAGCTTTCTTT